These T cell receptor beta chains were read from a single sample in a study of graft-versus-host responses after intestinal transplantation. Some clones are missing from TCRdb's copy, which holds only in-frame ones; the method was immunoSEQ multiplex PCR. Found here are some 70,000 clones, roughly 89% of them singletons; the top ten hold 6.5% to 7%. The sequences come from bone marrow, collected almost 750 days after intestinal transplantation. The receptors come from a human patient who received an intestinal transplant, so some T cells may come from the graft donor. Each CDR3 is given with its conserved first and last residue. The order of the fields is D gene, J gene, V gene, clone size, CDR3 DNA, CDR3 protein. The D gene is left open where the match is weak. Expanded clones get a size class; other rows say once, few or many, or leave the size out.

d_call: -; j_call: TRBJ2-6; v_call: TRBV9; clone_size: -; cdr3_nt: TGTGCCAGCAGCGTAAGGGACCGGACCCTAAACCCAAACTCTGGGGCCAACGTCCTGACTTTC; cdr3_aa: CASSVRDRTLNPNSGANVLTF
d_call: -; j_call: TRBJ1-2; v_call: TRBV6-1; clone_size: -; cdr3_nt: TGTGCCAGCAGTGAACGCGAGGGTCCTAACTATGGCTACACCTTC; cdr3_aa: CASSEREGPNYGYTF
d_call: -; j_call: TRBJ1-1; v_call: TRBV6-6; clone_size: -; cdr3_nt: TGTGCCAGCAGTTCCGACTGGAACACTGAAGCTTTCTTT; cdr3_aa: CASSSDWNTEAFF
d_call: -; j_call: TRBJ2-2; v_call: TRBV5-4; clone_size: -; cdr3_nt: TGTGCCAGCAGCTTTTCAGGGGAGAGCGGGGAGCTGTTTTTT; cdr3_aa: CASSFSGESGELFF
d_call: -; j_call: TRBJ2-1; v_call: TRBV6-1; clone_size: -; cdr3_nt: TGTGCCAGCACAGTGAGCTCCTACAATGAGCAGTTCTTC; cdr3_aa: CASTVSSYNEQFF
d_call: TRBD1; j_call: TRBJ2-3; v_call: TRBV7-2; clone_size: -; cdr3_nt: TGTGCCAGCAGCGGGAGATCGGGACAGGGCACAGATACGCAGTATTTT; cdr3_aa: CASSGRSGQGTDTQYF
d_call: -; j_call: TRBJ1-2; v_call: TRBV6-6; clone_size: once; cdr3_nt: TGTGCCAGCACCTCATTACAGGGCTCCTATGGCTACACCTTC; cdr3_aa: CASTSLQGSYGYTF
d_call: TRBD2; j_call: TRBJ2-3; v_call: TRBV9; clone_size: -; cdr3_nt: TGTGCCAGCAGCAGACGGACTAGCGGAAGCACAGATACGCAGTATTTT; cdr3_aa: CASSRRTSGSTDTQYF
d_call: TRBD1; j_call: TRBJ1-1; v_call: TRBV9; clone_size: few; cdr3_nt: TGTGCCAGCAGCCCGACGACAGGGACAAACACTGAAGCTTTCTTT; cdr3_aa: CASSPTTGTNTEAFF
d_call: -; j_call: TRBJ1-3; v_call: TRBV6-5; clone_size: -; cdr3_nt: TGTGCCAGCAGTTACTCGTTCACTGGAACTGGAAACACCATATATTTT; cdr3_aa: CASSYSFTGTGNTIYF
d_call: -; j_call: TRBJ2-7; v_call: TRBV19; clone_size: -; cdr3_nt: TGTGCCAGTAGTATTGGGACGGACTCCTACGAGCAGTACTTC; cdr3_aa: CASSIGTDSYEQYF
d_call: -; j_call: TRBJ2-7; v_call: TRBV6-5; clone_size: -; cdr3_nt: TGTGCCAGCAGTTTCGACAGCAACTACGAGCAGTACTTC; cdr3_aa: CASSFDSNYEQYF
d_call: TRBD1; j_call: TRBJ1-1; v_call: TRBV5-1; clone_size: -; cdr3_nt: TGCGCCAGCAGCGCTATGACAGGGGCGGGGACTGAAGCTTTCTTT; cdr3_aa: CASSAMTGAGTEAFF
d_call: -; j_call: TRBJ1-2; v_call: TRBV27; clone_size: -; cdr3_nt: TGTGCCAGCAGTTTTGATGGTGTTTATGGCTACACCTTC; cdr3_aa: CASSFDGVYGYTF
d_call: TRBD1; j_call: TRBJ1-2; v_call: TRBV9; clone_size: -; cdr3_nt: TGTGCCAGCAGCGTAGCGGGGACAGGCCACATTGGGCTAGATGGCTACACCTTC; cdr3_aa: CASSVAGTGHIGLDGYTF
d_call: TRBD1; j_call: TRBJ1-6; v_call: TRBV6-4; clone_size: -; cdr3_nt: TGTGCCAGCGCGGGACAGGTTAATTCACCCCTCCACTTT; cdr3_aa: CASAGQVNSPLHF
d_call: -; j_call: TRBJ2-5; v_call: TRBV7-3; clone_size: -; cdr3_nt: TGTGCCAGCAGCTTAATAGCAGGGGAAGAGACCCAGTACTTC; cdr3_aa: CASSLIAGEETQYF
d_call: TRBD1; j_call: TRBJ2-1; v_call: TRBV2; clone_size: -; cdr3_nt: TGTGCCAGCAGTGGGACAGGGGCAGGCAACAATGAGCAGTTCTTC; cdr3_aa: CASSGTGAGNNEQFF
d_call: -; j_call: TRBJ1-6; v_call: TRBV19; clone_size: -; cdr3_nt: TGTGCCAGTAGTGCCGACGTAGGGGGATCACCCCTCCACTTT; cdr3_aa: CASSADVGGSPLHF
d_call: -; j_call: TRBJ2-7; v_call: TRBV6-5; clone_size: once; cdr3_nt: TGTGCCAGCAGTTATCTTCCGGCGGCGGAGCAGTACTTC; cdr3_aa: CASSYLPAAEQYF
d_call: -; j_call: TRBJ2-1; v_call: TRBV5-5; clone_size: -; cdr3_nt: TGTGCCAGCAGCCCGCTTCCCACCTCTTCCTACAATGAGCAGTTCTTC; cdr3_aa: CASSPLPTSSYNEQFF
d_call: -; j_call: TRBJ2-3; v_call: TRBV28; clone_size: few; cdr3_nt: TGTGCCAGCAGTTACCCGCGGACAGCAATCACAGATACGCAGTATTTT; cdr3_aa: CASSYPRTAITDTQYF
d_call: -; j_call: TRBJ1-3; v_call: TRBV7-9; clone_size: -; cdr3_nt: TGTGCCAGCAGCTTAGTCAGCTCTGGAAACACCATATATTTT; cdr3_aa: CASSLVSSGNTIYF
d_call: TRBD2; j_call: TRBJ2-1; v_call: TRBV7-3; clone_size: -; cdr3_nt: TGTGCCAGCAGCCTCGGACTAGCGGGGGGGCTAGTCTACAATGAGCAGTTCTTC; cdr3_aa: CASSLGLAGGLVYNEQFF
d_call: -; j_call: TRBJ2-3; v_call: TRBV12-2; clone_size: -; cdr3_nt: TGTGCAAGTCGCTTTTCTAGATCCACTAGCACAGATACGCAGTATTTT; cdr3_aa: CASRFSRSTSTDTQYF
d_call: TRBD1; j_call: TRBJ2-2; v_call: TRBV7-9; clone_size: -; cdr3_nt: TGTGCCAGCAGCTCGGACAGGGGGCGCGGCGGGGAGCTGTTTTTT; cdr3_aa: CASSSDRGRGGELFF
d_call: TRBD2; j_call: TRBJ2-1; v_call: TRBV7-6; clone_size: -; cdr3_nt: TGTGCCAGCAGCTTAGCGAATATGGGACTAGCGGGTGGGTTCTACAATGAGCAGTTCTTC; cdr3_aa: CASSLANMGLAGGFYNEQFF
d_call: -; j_call: TRBJ2-2; v_call: TRBV9; clone_size: -; cdr3_nt: TGTGCCAGCAGTCACACCGGGGAGCTGTTTTTT; cdr3_aa: CASSHTGELFF
d_call: TRBD2; j_call: TRBJ2-5; v_call: TRBV5-1; clone_size: -; cdr3_nt: TGCGCCAGCAGCGCCACCGGGACTAGCTCGGAGACCCAGTACTTC; cdr3_aa: CASSATGTSSETQYF
d_call: -; j_call: TRBJ2-2; v_call: TRBV5-1; clone_size: -; cdr3_nt: TGCGCCAGCAGCTACTCGGACTTGAACACCGGGGAGCTGTTTTTT; cdr3_aa: CASSYSDLNTGELFF
d_call: -; j_call: TRBJ2-7; v_call: TRBV5-1; clone_size: -; cdr3_nt: TGCGCCAGCAGCTTGGCCGTGGGGTCCGAGCAGTACTTC; cdr3_aa: CASSLAVGSEQYF
d_call: -; j_call: TRBJ2-3; v_call: TRBV5-5; clone_size: -; cdr3_nt: TGTGCCAGCAGCTTGGAACAAAGTTTTAGCACAGATACGCAGTATTTT; cdr3_aa: CASSLEQSFSTDTQYF
d_call: -; j_call: TRBJ1-1; v_call: TRBV2; clone_size: -; cdr3_nt: TGTGCCAGCACCGGACTCTCCGGGGGGGAAGCTTTCTTT; cdr3_aa: CASTGLSGGEAFF
d_call: -; j_call: TRBJ2-3; v_call: TRBV7-6; clone_size: -; cdr3_nt: TGTGCCAGCAGCTTAGTTTCTACAGCCGACTTTACAGATACGCAGTATTTT; cdr3_aa: CASSLVSTADFTDTQYF
d_call: -; j_call: TRBJ1-4; v_call: TRBV11-2; clone_size: few; cdr3_nt: TGTGCCAGCAGTCGAAGGAATTCGGAAAAACTGTTTTTT; cdr3_aa: CASSRRNSEKLFF
d_call: -; j_call: TRBJ2-3; v_call: TRBV28; clone_size: -; cdr3_nt: TGTGCCAGCAGGAGTCTAGGGAACACAGATACGCAGTATTTT; cdr3_aa: CASRSLGNTDTQYF
d_call: -; j_call: TRBJ2-1; v_call: TRBV5-1; clone_size: -; cdr3_nt: TGCGCCAGCAGCTTGAGGTCAAAACCTTCCTACAATGAGCAGTTCTTC; cdr3_aa: CASSLRSKPSYNEQFF